This T cell receptor (beta chain) was captured by sequencing in a study of T cells in Graves' hyperthyroidism and ophthalmopathy. RNA transcripts provided the source from which TCR beta CDR3 regions were amplified. When the TCR CDR3 underwent first-round RT-PCR, the HTBI primer set was used. Using its own MiXCR run on the multiplex PCR reads, TCRdb lists one record per CDR3 protein. The repertoire holds about 290,000 distinct CDR3 sequences, with about 15% as singletons. This clonotype came up once. As yet, its antigen is unknown. Study-level findings and limits: Appearing also in blood were most of the thyroid clonotypes expanded above 0.001. Before onset, by a median of around six months, the model predicted ophthalmopathy.

Any patient presenting with uncontrolled infection, other autoimmune disease, pregnancy or lactation was left out. This blood was taken when hyperthyroidism was first diagnosed, before any ophthalmopathy symptoms existed. CDR1 and CDR2 from the germline V gene are SGHAT and FQNNGV. Trimming removed 4 bases from V and 7 bases from J; junction bases left unmatched: 21. The CDR3 is made up of 18 amino acids. The sample comprised blood. This TCR came from a woman aged 45-59 years with Graves' hyperthyroidism that later progressed to Graves' ophthalmopathy. The chain employs TRBV11-2 and TRBJ2-7; 8 bases are a match to TRBD2. The CDR3 DNA is TGTGCCAGCAGCTCCCAACGACGCGGGGGGCCTCCGAGGGAGGAGCAGTACTTC. This sequence encodes CASSSQRRGGPPREEQYF.